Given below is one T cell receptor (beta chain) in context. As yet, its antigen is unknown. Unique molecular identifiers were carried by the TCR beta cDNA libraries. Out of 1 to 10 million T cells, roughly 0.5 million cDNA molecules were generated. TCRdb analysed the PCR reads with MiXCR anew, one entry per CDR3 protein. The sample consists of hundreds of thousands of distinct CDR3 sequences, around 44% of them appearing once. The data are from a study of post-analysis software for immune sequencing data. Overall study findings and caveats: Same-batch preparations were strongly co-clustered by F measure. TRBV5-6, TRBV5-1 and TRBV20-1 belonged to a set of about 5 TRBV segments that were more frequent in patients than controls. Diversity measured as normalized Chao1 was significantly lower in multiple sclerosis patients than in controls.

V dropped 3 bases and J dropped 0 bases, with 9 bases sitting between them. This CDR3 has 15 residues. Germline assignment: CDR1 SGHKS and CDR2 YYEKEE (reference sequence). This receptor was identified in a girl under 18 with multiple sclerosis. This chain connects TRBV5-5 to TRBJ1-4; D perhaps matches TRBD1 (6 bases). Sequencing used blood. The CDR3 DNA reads TGTGCCAGCAGCTCAACAGGGACAACTAATGAAAAACTGTTTTTT. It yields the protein CASSSTGTTNEKLFF.